A selection of T cell receptor beta chains follows, all from one sample in a study of metastatic and nonmetastatic thyroid tumors. Using MiXCR, TCRdb re-called clones from the PCR reads. The sample has over 15,000 clones, about 31% seen once. Sequencing was carried out using tumor tissue. The receptors originated from a female donor with papillary thyroid cancer or a benign thyroid nodule (not recorded which). Some clones in this sample may be carry-over from other donors' samples. Each CDR3 is given with its conserved first and last residue. A D gene is named only where the DNA matches it firmly. Clone size is shown for a subset of rows, as once, few, many or a class of expanded clone.

abundance,j_gene,len,v_gene,d_gene,CDR3nt,CDR3aa
.,TRBJ1-2,15,TRBV4-2,TRBD1,TGTGCCAGCAGCCAATCCCCGGGACAGGATTATGGCTACACCTTC,CASSQSPGQDYGYTF
.,TRBJ2-7,15,TRBV5-1,TRBD2,TGCGCCAGCAGCTTAAATAGCGGGAGCTCCTACGAGCAGTACTTC,CASSLNSGSSYEQYF
few,TRBJ2-7,13,TRBV19,.,TGTGCCAGTAGTAGGGACCCTTCCTACGAGCAGTACTTC,CASSRDPSYEQYF
few,TRBJ2-7,11,TRBV12-3/TRBV12-4,.,TGTGCCAGCAGCTACGGTGCCGGGCAGTACTTC,CASSYGAGQYF
.,TRBJ1-2,14,TRBV6-2/TRBV6-3,.,TGTGCCAGCAGTTCCGGGGAAGACGTCTATGGCTACACCTTC,CASSSGEDVYGYTF
.,TRBJ1-3,15,TRBV6-1,.,TGTGCCAGCAGTGAAGCGGTTGACTCTGGAAACACCATATATTTT,CASSEAVDSGNTIYF
.,TRBJ1-1,11,TRBV30,.,TGTGCCTGGAGTGTAACAGGGCTGGCTTTCTTT,CAWSVTGLAFF
medium-sized,TRBJ2-7,17,TRBV6-1,TRBD2,TGTGCCAGCAGTGAATATCCTAGCGGGGTAAGCTCCTACGAGCAGTACTTC,CASSEYPSGVSSYEQYF
many,TRBJ2-1,15,TRBV6-1,.,TGTGCCAGCAGCCGCCTTCGACAGGATGGGCATGAGCAGTTCTTC,CASSRLRQDGHEQFF
many,TRBJ2-2,15,TRBV5-1,TRBD1,TGCGCCAGCAGCATTACGGACAGGGGAGGAGGGGAGCTGTTTTTT,CASSITDRGGGELFF